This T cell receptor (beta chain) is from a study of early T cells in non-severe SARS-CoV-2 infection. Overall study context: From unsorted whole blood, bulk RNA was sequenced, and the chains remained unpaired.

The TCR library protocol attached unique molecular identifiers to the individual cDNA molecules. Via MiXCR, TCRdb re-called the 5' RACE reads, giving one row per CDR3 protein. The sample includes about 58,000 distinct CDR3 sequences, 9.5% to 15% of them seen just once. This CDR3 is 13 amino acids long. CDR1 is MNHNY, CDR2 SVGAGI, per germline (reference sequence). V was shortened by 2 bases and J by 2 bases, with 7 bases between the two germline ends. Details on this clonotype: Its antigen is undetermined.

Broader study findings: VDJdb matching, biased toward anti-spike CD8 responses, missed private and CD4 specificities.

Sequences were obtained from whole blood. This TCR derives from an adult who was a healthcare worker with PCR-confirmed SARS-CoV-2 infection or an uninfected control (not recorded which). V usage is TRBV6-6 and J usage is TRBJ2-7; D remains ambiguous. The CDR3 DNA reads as TGTGCCAGCAGTTACGGCCGGCCCTACGAGCAGTACTTC. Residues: CASSYGRPYEQYF.